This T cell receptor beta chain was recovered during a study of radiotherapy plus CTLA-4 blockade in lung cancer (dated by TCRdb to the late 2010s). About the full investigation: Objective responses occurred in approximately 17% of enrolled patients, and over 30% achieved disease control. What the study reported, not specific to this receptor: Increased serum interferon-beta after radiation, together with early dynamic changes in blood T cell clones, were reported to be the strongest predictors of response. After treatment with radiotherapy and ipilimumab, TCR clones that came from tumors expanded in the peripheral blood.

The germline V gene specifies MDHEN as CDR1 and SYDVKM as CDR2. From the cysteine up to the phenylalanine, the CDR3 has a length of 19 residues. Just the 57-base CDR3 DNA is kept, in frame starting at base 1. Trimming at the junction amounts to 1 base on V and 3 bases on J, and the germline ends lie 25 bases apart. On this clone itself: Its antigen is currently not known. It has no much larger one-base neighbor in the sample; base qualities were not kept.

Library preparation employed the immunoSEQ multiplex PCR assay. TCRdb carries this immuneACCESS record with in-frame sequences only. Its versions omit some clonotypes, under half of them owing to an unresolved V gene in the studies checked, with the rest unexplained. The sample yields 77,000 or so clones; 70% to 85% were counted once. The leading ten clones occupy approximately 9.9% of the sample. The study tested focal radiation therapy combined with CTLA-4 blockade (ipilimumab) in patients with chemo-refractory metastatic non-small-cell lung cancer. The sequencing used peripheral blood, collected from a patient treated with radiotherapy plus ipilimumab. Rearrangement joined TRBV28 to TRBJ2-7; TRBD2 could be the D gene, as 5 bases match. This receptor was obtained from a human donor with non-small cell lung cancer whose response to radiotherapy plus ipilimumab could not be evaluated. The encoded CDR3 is CASSLSTQSRGWLGYEQYF. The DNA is TGTGCCAGCAGTTTATCGACACAGTCCCGAGGGTGGTTAGGCTACGAGCAGTACTTC.